This paragraph covers one T cell receptor beta chain sequence. These data belong to a study of blood T cell repertoires in COVID-19. The overall study: The cDNA or gDNA used as material had been derived from T cells, B-cell-depleted T cells, or PBMCs.

Assay: immunoSEQ multiplex PCR; the TCRdb copy retains only in-frame clones and omits some. The table has some 180,000 clones, nearly 90% seen once. Trimming left V 5 bases short and J 7 bases short, with 12 bases between. This CDR3 has 13 amino acids. Germline values: CDR1 MNHEY, CDR2 SVGAGI. Material for sequencing was peripheral blood. The chain carries TRBV6-5 and TRBJ1-5; D remains ambiguous. This TCR was recovered from a man aged 45 to 65 with COVID-19, enrolled during active disease. The CDR3 region has the DNA TGTGCCAGCAGTCCGGACCCGGGGCAGCCCCAGCATTTT. Encoded protein: CASSPDPGQPQHF.